One sample yielded the 27 T cell receptor beta chains listed below, sequenced in a study of cytomegalovirus exposure and HLA in healthy donors (dated by TCRdb to 2016 to 2017). Library method: the immunoSEQ multiplex PCR assay. For the multiplex PCR, a mixture combining 60 forward primers for TCR Vbeta segments and 13 reverse primers for TCR Jbeta segments was used. The table comes from immuneACCESS by way of TCRdb, which keeps in-frame sequences with V and J called. Part of the clones is missing from these tables; in studies checked, under half for an unresolved V gene and the rest for unknown reasons. Within this sample are some 40,000 clones, with about half of them counted one time only. Roughly 6.4% of the sample belongs to the ten largest clones. Sequencing input: PBMCs. The receptor source for this set is a middle-aged woman in good health and CMV-seropositive.

This clone was found a few times. The V and J genes are TRBV5-6 and TRBJ2-5, with D possibly TRBD2 on 6 matching bases. This CDR3 is 15 amino acids long. The V gene lost 0 bases and the J gene lost 5 bases, with 14 bases spanning the gap. CDR1 is SGHDT, CDR2 YYEEEE, per germline. The CDR3 protein is CASSLVAAGRETQYF. The CDR3 bases are TGTGCCAGCAGCTTGGTTGCAGCGGGTCGGGAGACCCAGTACTTC.

CDR3 in DNA: TGTGCCAGCAATCAAAATCAACAGGGTACGGCTTTCTTT. This sequence encodes CASNQNQQGTAFF. The J gene is TRBJ1-1, the V gene TRBV7-2, with a tentative D call TRBD1 (6 bases). Trimming took off 7 bases at V and 11 bases at J, with 20 bases between the two ends. The CDR3 runs 13 residues. CDR1 is SGHTA and CDR2 is FQGNSA in the germline V gene. The complete variable domain, with remaining parts taken from reference TRBV7-2 and TRBJ1-1, reads GAGVSQSPSNKVTEKGKDVELRCDPISGHTALYWYRQSLGQGLEFLIYFQGNSAPDKSGLPSDRFSAERTGGSVSTLTIQRTQQEDSAVYLCASNQNQQGTAFFGQGTRLTVV.

This clone was detected a few times. The chain recombines TRBV16 with TRBJ2-7; tentative D call: TRBD1 (5 bases). Trimming left V 2 bases short and J 2 bases short, with 10 bases between. The CDR3 is made up of 14 amino acids. The germline CDR1 and CDR2 sequences are KGHSY and FQNENV. CDR3 loop: CASSQTGLTYEQYF. For the CDR3, the DNA is TGTGCCAGCAGCCAAACAGGCCTTACCTACGAGCAGTACTTC.

The CDR3 loop is CASSQGQGDPGANVLTF. The CDR3 region has the DNA TGCGCCAGCAGCCAGGGACAGGGCGACCCTGGGGCCAACGTCCTGACTTTC. The V gene is TRBV4-3, the J gene TRBJ2-6, with TRBD1 matching 9 bases. CDR3 length: 17 residues. Germline V gene sequence: CDR1 LGHNA, CDR2 YSLEER. Trimming cost V 3 bases and J 2 bases; bases outside gene matches: 5.

In this sample, this clone turned up a few times. The chain has TRBV5-1 and TRBJ1-6; TRBD1 matches at 7 bases. The CDR3 totals 15 residues. CDR1 is SGHRS, CDR2 YFSETQ, per germline. After removal of 0 bases from V and 9 bases from J, the junction contained 6 bases not matched to a gene. The CDR3 DNA reads TGCGCCAGCAGCTTGGGACAGGGAACTTCTTCACCCCTCCACTTT. This encodes CASSLGQGTSSPLHF.

The chain employs TRBV4-2 and TRBJ2-2; 10 nucleotides align to TRBD2. CDR3 length: 17 residues. In germline, CDR1 is LGHNA, CDR2 YNFKEQ. V gave up 1 base and J gave up 7 bases; unmatched junction bases: 9. The CDR3 bases are TGTGCCAGCAGCCAAGGGCTAGCGGGGGAAGCGGTCGGGGAGCTGTTTTTT. Translating it yields CASSQGLAGEAVGELFF.

This chain links TRBV7-6 with TRBJ2-2, with 10 bases lining up with TRBD1. This CDR3 has 16 residues. Trimming at V came to 5 bases and at J to 6 bases, leaving 9 bases not matched to a gene. Germline assignment: CDR1 SGHVS and CDR2 FNYEAQ. The CDR3 loop is CASSRLGTGAPGELFF. CDR3 sequence (DNA): TGTGCCAGCAGCAGATTGGGGACAGGGGCCCCCGGGGAGCTGTTTTTT.

The sample holds a few counts of this clone. The chain employs TRBV27 and TRBJ2-5; perhaps TRBD2 as D (6 bases). Between the trimmed V and J ends, which lost 6 bases and 2 bases, there was a span of 16 bases. CDR1 and CDR2 from the germline V gene are MNHEY and SMNVEV (reference sequence). CDR3 size: 15 residues. The CDR3 here is CASSFTGVWQETQYF. Here the CDR3 DNA reads TGTGCCAGCAGCTTCACGGGGGTATGGCAAGAGACCCAGTACTTC.

The chain combines TRBV7-8 with TRBJ1-6, with D possibly TRBD1 on 6 matching bases. The CDR3 is 14 residues long. V was pared by 5 bases and J by 5 bases, with 10 bases between. The germline gives CDR1 SGHVS, CDR2 FQNEAQ. In nucleotides, the CDR3 is TGTGCCAGCAGCCCTGGACAGAATAATTCACCCCTCCACTTT. This sequence encodes CASSPGQNNSPLHF. The complete variable domain, with remaining parts taken from reference TRBV7-8 and TRBJ1-6, reads GAGVSQSPRYKVAKRGQDVALRCDPISGHVSLFWYQQALGQGPEFLTYFQNEAQLDKSGLPSDRFFAERPEGSVSTLKIQRTQQEDSAVYLCASSPGQNNSPLHFGNGTRLTVT.

A few counts support this clone. This sequence joins TRBV5-4 and TRBJ2-1, with 16 bases lining up with TRBD2. The V and J ends lost 4 bases and 7 bases, in that order; junction bases with no gene match: 11. The germline CDR1 and CDR2 sequences are SGHNT and YYREEE (reference sequence). The CDR3 extends over 18 amino acids. Written as DNA, the CDR3 is TGTGCCAGCAGCGGACGCGGGACTAGCGGGGGGGCCGGTAATGAGCAGTTCTTC. Amino acids: CASSGRGTSGGAGNEQFF.

As for this clone: The CDR3 does not close with the conserved phenylalanine or tryptophan, likely indicating a read error. The V call is TRBV4-2, the J call TRBJ2-7; D may be TRBD2 (6 bases). Germline V lookup: CDR1 LGHNA, CDR2 YNFKEQ. This CDR3 is 17 amino acids long. The germline V and J ends were trimmed by 0 bases and 0 bases, with 15 bases remaining between them. DNA of the CDR3: TGTGCCAGCAGCCAAGACTGGGGACTCCCGAGCTCCTACGAGCAGTACCTC. Translated: CASSQDWGLPSSYEQYL.

This clone was counted once. V usage is TRBV7-9 and J usage is TRBJ1-5, with D tentatively TRBD1 (5 bases). The V gene lost 5 bases and the J gene lost 2 bases, with 16 bases spanning the gap. CDR1 and CDR2 from the germline V gene are SEHNR and FQNEAQ (reference sequence). The CDR3 sequence is 16 residues long. CDR3 in DNA: TGTGCCAGCAGCCTCGAAGCAGGGATCGGCAATCAGCCCCAGCATTTT. As protein: CASSLEAGIGNQPQHF.

The V call is TRBV7-2, the J call TRBJ1-2; TRBD1 is a possible D gene (5 bases). V lost 1 base, J lost 4 bases, and 13 bases lay in between. Looked up from germline, CDR1 is SGHTA and CDR2 is FQGNSA. The CDR3 totals 15 residues. CDR3 sequence reads: CASSLGRGEAYGYTF. The CDR3 nucleotides read TGTGCCAGCAGCTTAGGTAGGGGCGAGGCCTATGGCTACACCTTC.

This clone was seen a few times. The chain combines TRBV2 with TRBJ2-7, with D possibly matching TRBD1 (5 bases). The CDR3 totals 12 residues. Per germline, CDR1 SNHLY and CDR2 FYNNEI. V gave up 5 bases and J gave up 7 bases, with 12 bases separating them. CDR3 nucleotides: TGTGCCAGCAGTTTACAGGAGAATGAGCAGTACTTC. It translates to CASSLQENEQYF.

The chain uses TRBV18 and TRBJ1-5; 7 nucleotides agree with TRBD1. Trimming removed 6 bases from V and 0 bases from J; junction bases left unmatched: 2. The CDR3 extends over 14 amino acids. Looked up from germline, CDR1 is KGHSH and CDR2 is LQKENI. The CDR3 DNA sequence: TGTGCCAGCTCCGGGACAGATAGCAATCAGCCCCAGCATTTT. Amino acids: CASSGTDSNQPQHF.

The V gene is TRBV6-5, the J gene TRBJ1-2; 9 positions agree with TRBD1. The J segment lost 7 bases and the V segment lost 0 bases, leaving 6 bases of the junction unmatched. Germline V gene data show CDR1 as MNHEY and CDR2 as SVGAGI. This CDR3 region has 15 residues. This CDR3 is CASSYSNRGRSGYTF. The CDR3 nucleotides are TGTGCCAGCAGTTACTCGAACAGGGGGCGAAGTGGCTACACCTTC.

This chain joins TRBV10-3 and TRBJ1-2; TRBD1 aligns across 8 bases. Unmatched junction bases numbered 8, after V lost 9 bases and J lost 2 bases. The CDR3 runs 14 residues. Germline V gene sequence: CDR1 ENHRY, CDR2 SYGVKD. As DNA, the CDR3 is TGTGCCATTTCGACGACAGGGGAAAACTATGGCTACACCTTC. This encodes CAISTTGENYGYTF.

This chain uses TRBV6-1 with TRBJ2-5, with 8 bases identical to TRBD1. The DNA end favors TRBJ2-7, so the J call may be wrong. CDR3 size: 15 residues. From germline, CDR1 is MNHNS and CDR2 SASEGT. This CDR3 reads CASSGSRQGSYEQYF. CDR3 in DNA: TGTGCCAGCAGTGGCTCTAGACAGGGGAGCTACGAGCAGTACTTC.

This clone was recorded once. This rearrangement joins TRBV11-2 to TRBJ1-5, with 7 bases lining up with TRBD1. The V gene's germline CDR1 is SGHAT and CDR2 FQNNGV. J lost 4 bases, V lost 5 bases, and 8 bases had no gene match. The CDR3 totals 15 residues. The CDR3 coding sequence is TGTGCCAGCAGCATTGGAGGGGGCGGAAATCAGCCCCAGCATTTT. Protein: CASSIGGGGNQPQHF. Full variable domain (missing parts from reference TRBV11-2 and TRBJ1-5): EAGVAQSPRYKIIEKRQSVAFWCNPISGHATLYWYQQILGQGPKLLIQFQNNGVVDDSQLPKDRFSAERLKGVDSTLKIQPAKLEDSAVYLCASSIGGGGNQPQHFGDGTRLSIL.

The sample holds a few counts of this clone. V is TRBV13 and J is TRBJ2-7; 9 bases match TRBD2. The CDR3 consists of 16 residues. Trimming took 4 bases from V and 5 from J; bases not matched to a gene: 12. Per germline, CDR1 PRHDT and CDR2 FYEKMQ (reference sequence). The CDR3 DNA reads as TGTGCCAGCAGCTCCCGAGGGACTAGCTGGGAGGACGAGCAGTACTTC. It translates to CASSSRGTSWEDEQYF.

This clone was recorded once. The J gene is TRBJ1-6, the V gene TRBV21-1; the D call TRBD1 from the table was never checked on the DNA. TRBV21-1 is a pseudogene locus. The CDR3 consists of 13 residues. CDR3 loop: CASSKGPNSPLHF. The CDR3 DNA sequence: TGTGCCAGCAGCAAAGGGCCCAATTCACCCCTCCACTTT.

The genes are TRBV30 and TRBJ2-1; TRBD2 is a possible D gene (7 bases). The CDR3 covers 15 residues. Germline V gives CDR1 GTSNPN, CDR2 SVGIG (reference sequence). The CDR3 DNA is TGTGCTGGCGGTCGGGGGGCGTGGGGGAACAATGAGCAGTTCTTC. The encoded protein is CAGGRGAWGNNEQFF.

The CDR3 DNA is TGTGCCAGCAGCTTAGGGACAGGGACGGAGACCCAGTACTTC. Its translation is CASSLGTGTETQYF. V gene TRBV7-6 combines with J gene TRBJ2-5; TRBD1 agrees at 8 bases. J lost 5 bases, V lost 1 base, and 3 bases had no gene match. CDR1 is SGHVS and CDR2 is FNYEAQ in the germline V gene. CDR3 size: 14 residues.

This clone occurred many times. The chain joins TRBV6-1 to TRBJ1-1, with D possibly being TRBD1 (5 bases). This CDR3 spans 14 amino acids. V lost 1 base, J lost 3 bases, and 9 bases lay in between. CDR1 and CDR2 (germline): MNHNS, SASEGT. The CDR3 loop is CASSEGQRYTEAFF. Here the CDR3 DNA reads TGTGCCAGCAGTGAAGGACAGAGGTACACTGAAGCTTTCTTT.

V usage is TRBV14 and J usage is TRBJ2-2; 7 nucleotides align to TRBD1. Unmatched junction bases numbered 3, after V lost 1 base and J lost 1 base. Germline V lookup: CDR1 SGHDN, CDR2 FVKESK. This CDR3 region has 16 residues. CDR3 region: CASSQVGGQNTGELFF. The DNA of the CDR3 is TGTGCCAGCAGCCAAGTAGGGGGCCAGAACACCGGGGAGCTGTTTTTT.

This chain's CDR3 is CASSLATRTGVNTGELFF. The CDR3 nucleotides are TGCGCCAGCAGCTTGGCCACAAGGACAGGGGTGAACACCGGGGAGCTGTTTTTT. V usage is TRBV5-1 and J usage is TRBJ2-2; 9 bases map to TRBD1. V lost 0 bases, J lost 1 base, and 7 bases stayed unmatched. Looked up from germline, CDR1 is SGHRS and CDR2 is YFSETQ. The CDR3 is made up of 18 amino acids.

V and J are TRBV4-2 and TRBJ2-2; 9 bases are shared with TRBD1. Germline CDR1 and CDR2: LGHNA and YNFKEQ. After removal of 4 bases from V and 5 bases from J, the junction contained 8 bases not matched to a gene. CDR3 length: 16 amino acids. CDR3 sequence reads: CASSLETGGNTGELFF. The CDR3 DNA reads as TGTGCCAGCAGCCTCGAGACAGGGGGAAATACCGGGGAGCTGTTTTTT.